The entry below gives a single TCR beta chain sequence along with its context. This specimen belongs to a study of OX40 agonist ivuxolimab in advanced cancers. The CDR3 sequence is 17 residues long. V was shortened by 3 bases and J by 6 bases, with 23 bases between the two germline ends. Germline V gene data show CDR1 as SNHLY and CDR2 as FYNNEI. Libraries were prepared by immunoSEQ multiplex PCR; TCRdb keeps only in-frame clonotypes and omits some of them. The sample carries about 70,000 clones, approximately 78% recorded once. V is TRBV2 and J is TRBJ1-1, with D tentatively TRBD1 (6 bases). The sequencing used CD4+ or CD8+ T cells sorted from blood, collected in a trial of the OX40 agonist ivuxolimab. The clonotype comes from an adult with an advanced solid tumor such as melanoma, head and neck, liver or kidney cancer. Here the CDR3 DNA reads TGTGCCAGCAGTGATAAGTTTGGAGGGGGTGGATGGGCTGAAGCTTTCTTT. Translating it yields CASSDKFGGGGWAEAFF.